The 5 T cell receptor beta chains listed next were all sequenced from one sample in a study of identical twins. In TCRdb, the 5' RACE reads were re-called with MiXCR into one record per CDR3 protein. The data contain roughly 750,000 distinct CDR3 sequences, about 20% of them singletons. The same data also went into a second study, on T cells expressing NK-cell markers.

The sample taken for sequencing was PBMCs. All receptors derive from a woman between 18 and 29 years old in good health.

This clonotype has a handful of counts. The J gene is TRBJ2-7, the V gene TRBV7-8; D is undetermined. The germline V gene encodes CDR1 SGHVS and CDR2 FQNEAQ. The CDR3 consists of 15 residues. V lost 1 base, J lost 4 bases, and 14 bases lay in between. Here the CDR3 DNA reads TGTGCCAGCAGCTTAGGCCAGTTGGGCTCATACGAGCAGTACTTC. Protein product: CASSLGQLGSYEQYF.

The V and J genes are TRBV7-8 and TRBJ2-1; TRBD2 matches 10 bases. V was clipped by 1 base and J by 10 bases; unmatched bases: 7. CDR3 length equals 15 residues. Germline V gene lookup returns CDR1 SGHVS and CDR2 FQNEAQ. In DNA form, the CDR3 reads TGTGCCAGCAGCTTAGATCCTAGCGGGAGTTCGGAGCAGTTCTTC. Translating it yields CASSLDPSGSSEQFF. The full variable domain, completed using reference TRBV7-8 and TRBJ2-1, is GAGVSQSPRYKVAKRGQDVALRCDPISGHVSLFWYQQALGQGPEFLTYFQNEAQLDKSGLPSDRFFAERPEGSVSTLKIQRTQQEDSAVYLCASSLDPSGSSEQFFGPGTRLTVL.

This clonotype was counted only a few times. CDR3 loop: CASSTLAAYNEQFF. The CDR3 DNA reads as TGTGCCAGCAGTACACTAGCGGCCTACAATGAGCAGTTCTTC. The J gene is TRBJ2-1, the V gene TRBV6-1; TRBD2 aligns across 8 bases. Germline V CDR1 and CDR2: MNHNS, SASEGT. Trimming removed 5 bases from V and 2 bases from J; junction bases left unmatched: 2. This CDR3 has 14 residues.

This clonotype was counted a few times. V usage is TRBV5-1 and J usage is TRBJ1-1; 7 bases match TRBD1. CDR1 and CDR2 from the germline V gene are SGHRS and YFSETQ. After removal of 4 bases from V and 8 bases from J, the junction contained 5 bases not matched to a gene. This CDR3 contains 12 residues. The CDR3 nucleotides read TGCGCCAGCAGCCTATTACAGGGGGAAGCTTTCTTT. Amino acids: CASSLLQGEAFF. The entire variable domain, with the rest obtained from reference TRBV5-1 and TRBJ1-1, is as follows: KAGVTQTPRYLIKTRGQQVTLSCSPISGHRSVSWYQQTPGQGLQFLFEYFSETQRNKGNFPGRFSGRQFSNSRSEMNVSTLELGDSALYLCASSLLQGEAFFGQGTRLTVV.

The rearrangement links TRBV12-3 or TRBV12-4 to TRBJ1-1; D uncertain. This CDR3 has 13 amino acids. The V and J ends lost 3 bases and 7 bases respectively, with 12 bases between them. The CDR3 spells CASSFTLGGEAFF. The CDR3 DNA reads as TGTGCCAGCAGTTTCACCCTTGGAGGTGAAGCTTTCTTT.